The entry that follows covers one TCR beta chain sequence. Antigen unknown. The data stem from a study of graft-versus-host responses after intestinal transplantation. The overall study: Multivisceral, liver-intestinal, or isolated intestinal grafts went to recipients. Anti-thymocyte globulin was used for induction in all recipients, who then took tacrolimus and steroids for roughly 3 years.

This CDR3 contains 13 residues. With 6 bases removed from V and 5 bases from J, the gap between germline ends came to 13 bases. The germline V gene encodes CDR1 MNHNS and CDR2 SASEGT. Study observations and caveats: Recipient bone marrow held GvH clones, some seen earlier in ileum or blood. Among circulating GvH clones, peak levels were associated with early post-transplant declines in HvG clones.

The method was immunoSEQ multiplex PCR; TCRdb's version includes in-frame clones alone and lacks a portion of them. The table shows more than 65,000 clones, with around 93% occurring only once. The chain carries TRBV6-1 and TRBJ2-5; D is uncertain. This TCR came from a human donor who was the organ donor for an intestinal transplant. The sequencing here drew on unstimulated CD8+ T cells sorted from spleen or lymph node cells, taken before transplant. CDR3 sequence (DNA): TGTGCCAGCAGAGTTCCGGGCCCGGAGACCCAGTACTTC. Translation gives CASRVPGPETQYF.